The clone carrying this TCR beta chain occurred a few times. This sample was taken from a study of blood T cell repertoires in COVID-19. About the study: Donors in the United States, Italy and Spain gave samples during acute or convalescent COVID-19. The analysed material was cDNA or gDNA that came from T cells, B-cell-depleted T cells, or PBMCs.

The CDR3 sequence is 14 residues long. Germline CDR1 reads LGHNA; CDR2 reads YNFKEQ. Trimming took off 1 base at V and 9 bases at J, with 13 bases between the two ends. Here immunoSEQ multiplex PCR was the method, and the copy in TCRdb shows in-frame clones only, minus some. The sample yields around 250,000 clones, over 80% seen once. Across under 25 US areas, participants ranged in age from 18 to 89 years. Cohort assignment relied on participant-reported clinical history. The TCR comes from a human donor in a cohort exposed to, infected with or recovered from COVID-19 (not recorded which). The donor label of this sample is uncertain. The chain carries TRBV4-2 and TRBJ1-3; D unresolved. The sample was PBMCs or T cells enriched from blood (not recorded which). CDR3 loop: CASSQVGHGGTIYF. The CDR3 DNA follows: TGTGCCAGCAGCCAAGTGGGTCACGGAGGCACCATATATTTT.